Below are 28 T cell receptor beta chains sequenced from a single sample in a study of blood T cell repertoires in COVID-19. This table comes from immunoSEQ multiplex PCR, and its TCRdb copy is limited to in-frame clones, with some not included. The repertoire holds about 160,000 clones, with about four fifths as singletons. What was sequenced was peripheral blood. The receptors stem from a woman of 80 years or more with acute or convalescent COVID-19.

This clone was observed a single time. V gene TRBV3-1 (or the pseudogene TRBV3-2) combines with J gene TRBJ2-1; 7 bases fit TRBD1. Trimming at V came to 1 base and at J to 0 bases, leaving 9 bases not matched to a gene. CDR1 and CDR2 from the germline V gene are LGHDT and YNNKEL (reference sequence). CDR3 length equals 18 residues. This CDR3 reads CASSQGSQGESSYNEQFF. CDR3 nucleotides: TGTGCCAGCAGCCAAGGGTCCCAGGGGGAGAGCTCCTACAATGAGCAGTTCTTC.

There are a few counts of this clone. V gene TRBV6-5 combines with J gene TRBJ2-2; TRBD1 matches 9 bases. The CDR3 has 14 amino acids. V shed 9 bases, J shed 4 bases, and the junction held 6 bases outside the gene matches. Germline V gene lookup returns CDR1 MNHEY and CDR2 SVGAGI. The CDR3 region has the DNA TGTGCCAGTTTGGGGACAGGGATCACCGGGGAGCTGTTTTTT. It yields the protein CASLGTGITGELFF.

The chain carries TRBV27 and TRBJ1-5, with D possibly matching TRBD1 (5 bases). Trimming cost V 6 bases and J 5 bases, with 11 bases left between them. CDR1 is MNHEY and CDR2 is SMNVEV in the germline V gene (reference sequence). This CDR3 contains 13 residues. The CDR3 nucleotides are TGTGCCAGCAGGGTGACAGCGCATCAGCCCCAGCATTTT. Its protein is CASRVTAHQPQHF.

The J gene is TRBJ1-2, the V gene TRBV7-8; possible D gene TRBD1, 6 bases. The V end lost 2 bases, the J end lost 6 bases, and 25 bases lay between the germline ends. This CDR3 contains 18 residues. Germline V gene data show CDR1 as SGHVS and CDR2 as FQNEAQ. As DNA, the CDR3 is TGTGCCAGCAGCTTAAGGGGGAAGGGTTACTCACATATGGATGGCTACACCTTC. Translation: CASSLRGKGYSHMDGYTF.

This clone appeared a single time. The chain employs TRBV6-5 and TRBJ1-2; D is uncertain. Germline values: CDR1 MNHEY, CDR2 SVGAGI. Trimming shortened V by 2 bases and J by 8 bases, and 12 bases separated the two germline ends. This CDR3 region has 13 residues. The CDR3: CASSYVSSGGYTF. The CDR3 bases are TGTGCCAGCAGTTACGTCAGCAGCGGGGGCTACACCTTC.

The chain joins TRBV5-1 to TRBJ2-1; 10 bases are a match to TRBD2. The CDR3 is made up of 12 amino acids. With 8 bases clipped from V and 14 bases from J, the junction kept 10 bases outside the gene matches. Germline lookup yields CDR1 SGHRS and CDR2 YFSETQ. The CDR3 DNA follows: TGCGCCAGTGGACTAGCGGAACGGGTGGAGTTCTTC. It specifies CASGLAERVEFF. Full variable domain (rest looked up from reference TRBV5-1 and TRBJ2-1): KAGVTQTPRYLIKTRGQQVTLSCSPISGHRSVSWYQQTPGQGLQFLFEYFSETQRNKGNFPGRFSGRQFSNSRSEMNVSTLELGDSALYLCASGLAERVEFFGPGTRLTVL.

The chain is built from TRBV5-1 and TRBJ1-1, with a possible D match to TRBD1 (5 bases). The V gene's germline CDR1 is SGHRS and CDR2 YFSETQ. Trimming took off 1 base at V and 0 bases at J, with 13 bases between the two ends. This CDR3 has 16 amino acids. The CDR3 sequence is CASSLSGSFMNTEAFF. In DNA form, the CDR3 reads TGCGCCAGCAGCTTGTCAGGGTCCTTTATGAACACTGAAGCTTTCTTT.

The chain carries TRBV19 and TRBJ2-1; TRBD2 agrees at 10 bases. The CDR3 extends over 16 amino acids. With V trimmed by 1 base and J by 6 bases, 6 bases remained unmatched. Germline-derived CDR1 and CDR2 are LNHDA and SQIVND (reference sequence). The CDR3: CASSIVAGGNSNEQFF. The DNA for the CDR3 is TGTGCCAGTAGTATAGTAGCGGGGGGAAACTCCAATGAGCAGTTCTTC.

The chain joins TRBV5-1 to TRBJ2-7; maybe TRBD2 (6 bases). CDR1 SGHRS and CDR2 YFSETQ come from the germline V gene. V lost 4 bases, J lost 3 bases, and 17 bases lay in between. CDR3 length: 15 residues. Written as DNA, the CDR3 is TGCGCCAGCAGCCCAGACTACGGGGGAGTCTACGAGCAGTACTTC. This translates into CASSPDYGGVYEQYF.

CDR3 residues: CASRPTGKRTEAFF. CDR3 bases: TGTGCCAGCAGACCGACAGGAAAACGGACTGAAGCTTTCTTT. The chain has TRBV6-5 and TRBJ1-1, with D possibly being TRBD1 (6 bases). Germline V lookup: CDR1 MNHEY, CDR2 SVGAGI. The CDR3 extends over 14 amino acids. The germline V and J ends were trimmed by 6 bases and 5 bases, with 16 bases remaining between them.

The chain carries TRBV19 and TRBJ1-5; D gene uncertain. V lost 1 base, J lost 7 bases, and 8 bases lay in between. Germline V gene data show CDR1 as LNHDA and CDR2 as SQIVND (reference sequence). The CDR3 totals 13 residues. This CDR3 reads CASSIGEAQPQHF. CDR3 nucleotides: TGTGCCAGTAGTATAGGAGAGGCCCAGCCCCAGCATTTT.

CDR3 sequence: CASSQSTLERSVTEQYF. CDR3 DNA sequence: TGCGCCAGCAGTCAATCCACCCTGGAGCGGTCCGTAACGGAGCAGTACTTC. The J gene is TRBJ2-7, the V gene TRBV23-1, with a weak D call TRBD2 (5 bases). TRBV23-1 carries the ORF label, with uncertain function. CDR3 length equals 17 residues. Trimming shortened V by 0 bases and J by 7 bases, and 22 bases separated the two germline ends.

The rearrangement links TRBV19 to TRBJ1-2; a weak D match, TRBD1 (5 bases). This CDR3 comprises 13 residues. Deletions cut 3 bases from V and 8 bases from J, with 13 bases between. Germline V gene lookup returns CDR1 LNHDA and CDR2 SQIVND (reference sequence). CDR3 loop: CASSIQGVVGYTF. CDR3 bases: TGTGCCAGTAGTATCCAGGGCGTTGTGGGCTACACCTTC.

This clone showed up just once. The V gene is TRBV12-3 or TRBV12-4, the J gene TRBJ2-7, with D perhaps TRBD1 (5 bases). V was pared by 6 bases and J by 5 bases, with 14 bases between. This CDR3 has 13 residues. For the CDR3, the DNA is TGTGCCAGCAGCCCAGGGAATCAGGACGAGCAGTACTTC. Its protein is CASSPGNQDEQYF.

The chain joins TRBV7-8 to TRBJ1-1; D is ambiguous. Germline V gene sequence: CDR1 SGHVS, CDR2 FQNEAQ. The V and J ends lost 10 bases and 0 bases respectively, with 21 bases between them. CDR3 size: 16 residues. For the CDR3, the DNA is TGTGCCACAATACGGGGAGGAAGAATGTTGAACACTGAAGCTTTCTTT. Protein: CATIRGGRMLNTEAFF. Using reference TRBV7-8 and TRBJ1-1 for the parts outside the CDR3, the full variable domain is GAGVSQSPRYKVAKRGQDVALRCDPISGHVSLFWYQQALGQGPEFLTYFQNEAQLDKSGLPSDRFFAERPEGSVSTLKIQRTQQEDSAVYLCATIRGGRMLNTEAFFGQGTRLTVV.

The CDR3, as DNA: TGCGCCAGCAGCTTGGGAGCGGGAGGGCCGGGCAATGAGCAGTTCTTC. Protein sequence: CASSLGAGGPGNEQFF. V is TRBV5-1 and J is TRBJ2-1; 10 bases fit TRBD2. V lost 0 bases, J lost 6 bases, and 6 bases stayed unmatched. CDR1 SGHRS and CDR2 YFSETQ come from the germline V gene. CDR3 length: 16 amino acids.

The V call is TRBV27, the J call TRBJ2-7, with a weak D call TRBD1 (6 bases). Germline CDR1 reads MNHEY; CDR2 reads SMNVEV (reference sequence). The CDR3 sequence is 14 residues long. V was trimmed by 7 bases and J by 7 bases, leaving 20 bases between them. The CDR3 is CASKAWDNLGEQYF. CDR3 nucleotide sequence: TGTGCCAGCAAGGCTTGGGACAATTTGGGGGAGCAGTACTTC.

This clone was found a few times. CDR3 in amino acids: CASSEQGALYNEQFF. DNA for the CDR3: TGTGCCAGCAGCGAACAGGGGGCCCTTTACAATGAGCAGTTCTTC. The V and J genes are TRBV11-3 and TRBJ2-1; 9 bases are a match to TRBD1. The V gene end was trimmed by 5 bases and the J gene end by 4 bases; junction bases not matched to a gene: 6. The CDR3 is 15 residues long. The V gene's germline CDR1 is SGHNT and CDR2 YENEEA.

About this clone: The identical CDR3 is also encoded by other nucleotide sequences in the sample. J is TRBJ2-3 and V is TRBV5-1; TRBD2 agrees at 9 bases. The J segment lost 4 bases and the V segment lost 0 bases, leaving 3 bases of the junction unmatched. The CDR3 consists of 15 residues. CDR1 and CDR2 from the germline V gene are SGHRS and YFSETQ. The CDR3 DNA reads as TGCGCCAGCAGCTTGGTACTAGCGGGTGCAGATACGCAGTATTTT. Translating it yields CASSLVLAGADTQYF.

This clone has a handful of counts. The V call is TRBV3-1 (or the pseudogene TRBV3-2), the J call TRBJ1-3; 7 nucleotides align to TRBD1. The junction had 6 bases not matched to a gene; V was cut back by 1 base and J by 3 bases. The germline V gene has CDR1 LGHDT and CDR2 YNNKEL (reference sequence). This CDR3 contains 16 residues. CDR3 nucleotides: TGTGCCAGCAGCCAAGTTAGGGGGCTCAGTGGAAACACCATATATTTT. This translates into CASSQVRGLSGNTIYF.

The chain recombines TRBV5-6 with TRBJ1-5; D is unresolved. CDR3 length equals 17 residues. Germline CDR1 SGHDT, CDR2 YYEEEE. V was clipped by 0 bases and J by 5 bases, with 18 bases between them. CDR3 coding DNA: TGTGCCAGCAGCTTGGCACCGAGAGGGAGTGGGGATCAGCCCCAGCATTTT. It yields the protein CASSLAPRGSGDQPQHF. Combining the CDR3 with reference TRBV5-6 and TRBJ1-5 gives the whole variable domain DAGVTQSPTHLIKTRGQQVTLRCSPKSGHDTVSWYQQALGQGPQFIFQYYEEEERQRGNFPDRFSGHQFPNYSSELNVNALLLGDSALYLCASSLAPRGSGDQPQHFGDGTRLSIL.

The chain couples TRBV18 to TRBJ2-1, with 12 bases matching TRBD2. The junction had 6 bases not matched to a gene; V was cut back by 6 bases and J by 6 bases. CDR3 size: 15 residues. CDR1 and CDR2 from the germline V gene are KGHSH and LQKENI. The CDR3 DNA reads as TGTGCCAGCTCCCCTGGACTAGCGGGGTCCAATGAGCAGTTCTTC. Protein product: CASSPGLAGSNEQFF.

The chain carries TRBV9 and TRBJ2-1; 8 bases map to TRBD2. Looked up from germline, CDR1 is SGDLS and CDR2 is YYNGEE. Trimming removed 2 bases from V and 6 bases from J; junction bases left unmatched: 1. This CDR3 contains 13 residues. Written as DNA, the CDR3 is TGTGCCAGCAGCGTTGGGACTAGCAATGAGCAGTTCTTC. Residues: CASSVGTSNEQFF.

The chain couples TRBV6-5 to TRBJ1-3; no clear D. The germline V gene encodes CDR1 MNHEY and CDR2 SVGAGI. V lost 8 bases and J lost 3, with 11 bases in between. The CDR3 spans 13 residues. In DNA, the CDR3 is TGTGCCAGCTCACCGACATTTGGAAACACCATATATTTT. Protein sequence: CASSPTFGNTIYF.

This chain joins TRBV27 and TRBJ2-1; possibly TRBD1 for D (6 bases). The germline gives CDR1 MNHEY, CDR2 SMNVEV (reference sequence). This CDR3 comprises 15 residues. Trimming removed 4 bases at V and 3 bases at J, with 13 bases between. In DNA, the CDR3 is TGTGCCAGCAGTTCTCGCCAGGGGATCTACAATGAGCAGTTCTTC. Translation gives CASSSRQGIYNEQFF.

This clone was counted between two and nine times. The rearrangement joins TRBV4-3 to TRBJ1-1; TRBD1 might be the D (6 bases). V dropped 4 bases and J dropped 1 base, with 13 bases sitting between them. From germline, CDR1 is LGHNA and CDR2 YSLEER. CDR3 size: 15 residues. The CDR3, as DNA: TGCGCCAGCAGCCCCCAGGCGGACAGGAACACTGAAGCTTTCTTT. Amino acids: CASSPQADRNTEAFF.

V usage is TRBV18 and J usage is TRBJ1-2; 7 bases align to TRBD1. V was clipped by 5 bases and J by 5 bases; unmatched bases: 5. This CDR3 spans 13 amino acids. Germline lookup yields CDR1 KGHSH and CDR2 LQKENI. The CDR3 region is CASSGGQRYGYTF. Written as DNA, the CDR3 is TGTGCCAGCTCAGGGGGACAGCGTTATGGCTACACCTTC.

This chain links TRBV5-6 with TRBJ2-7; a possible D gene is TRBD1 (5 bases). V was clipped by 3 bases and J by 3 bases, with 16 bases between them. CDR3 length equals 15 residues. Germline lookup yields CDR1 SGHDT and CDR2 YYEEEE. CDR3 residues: CASSSLGALHYEQYF. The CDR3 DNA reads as TGTGCCAGCAGCTCCCTTGGGGCTCTGCACTACGAGCAGTACTTC. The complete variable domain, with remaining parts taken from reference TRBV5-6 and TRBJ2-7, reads DAGVTQSPTHLIKTRGQQVTLRCSPKSGHDTVSWYQQALGQGPQFIFQYYEEEERQRGNFPDRFSGHQFPNYSSELNVNALLLGDSALYLCASSSLGALHYEQYFGPGTRLTVT.